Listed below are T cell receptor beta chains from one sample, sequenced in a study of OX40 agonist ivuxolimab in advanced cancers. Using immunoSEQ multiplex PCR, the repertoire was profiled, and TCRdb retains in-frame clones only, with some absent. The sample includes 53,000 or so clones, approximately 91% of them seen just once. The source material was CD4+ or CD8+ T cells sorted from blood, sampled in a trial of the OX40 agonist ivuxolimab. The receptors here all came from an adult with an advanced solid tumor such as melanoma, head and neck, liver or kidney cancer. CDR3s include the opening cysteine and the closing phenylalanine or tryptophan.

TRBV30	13	CARRGYSGNTIYF
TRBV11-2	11	CASSFNSEQYF
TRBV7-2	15	CASRPPGARTGELFF
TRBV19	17	CASSTVPTGGGNQPQHF
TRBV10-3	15	CAISDLGQGRWEQYF
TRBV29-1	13	CSVVGQTTGELFF
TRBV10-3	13	CAISARTNEKLFF
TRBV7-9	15	CASSLAQTFSGEQFF
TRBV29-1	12	CSVEGGGREVFF
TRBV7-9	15	CASSSSGSGTYEQYF
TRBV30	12	CAWMRTNYGYTF
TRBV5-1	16	CASSLAGGAGNEKLFF
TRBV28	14	CASRGHANTGELFF
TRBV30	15	CAWSGGTGNNQPQHF
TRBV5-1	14	CASSLVQGSYEQYF
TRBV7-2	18	CASSSRLAGGPVWKTQYF
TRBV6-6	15	CASSPRTSSSYEQYF
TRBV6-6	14	CASSKQGVNTEAFF
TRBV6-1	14	CASVEPRAPYEQYF
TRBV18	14	CASSPPSGQETQYF
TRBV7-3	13	CASSYEERTEAFF
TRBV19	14	CASSIDREAQPQHF
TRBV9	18	CASSEGPQRRGFGNTIYF
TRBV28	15	CASTKTGGGKNIQYF
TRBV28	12	CASSQANYGYTF
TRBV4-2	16	CASSQVDAGGKQPQHF
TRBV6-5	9	CGVNYGYTF
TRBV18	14	CASSPDRAGDTIYF
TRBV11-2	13	CASSGGRQETQYF
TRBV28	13	CASSRDGQYEQYF
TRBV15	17	CATSRDGGAAGANVLTF
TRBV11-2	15	CASSSAKGFQETQYF
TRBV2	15	CASGPRLEFTDTQYF
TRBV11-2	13	CASSSTRIYEQYF
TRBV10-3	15	CAISPPGRTTYEQYF
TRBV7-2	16	CASSFSGARKNTEAFF
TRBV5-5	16	CASSLVGQGLGETQYF
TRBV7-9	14	CASSKQGSRQPQHF
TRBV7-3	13	CASSFQKNTEAFF
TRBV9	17	CASSVGSTGSGANVLTF